This T cell receptor beta chain was profiled in a study of shared clonotypes between healthy human individuals. J gave up 3 bases and V 5 bases, and 12 bases lay outside the gene matches. The length of the CDR3 is 16 residues. Germline CDR1 LNHDA, CDR2 SQIVND (reference sequence). Broader study findings: Compared with memory subsets, naive subsets generally had larger estimated richness. Only blood was sampled, and tissue TCR repertoires likely differ from blood ones.

A remark on this clone: What it recognizes is unknown.

As handled by the study authors: Junction-only immunoSEQ data arrived without quality scores, meaning filtering differed. Produced via immunoSEQ multiplex PCR; TCRdb's table is partial and in-frame only. The DNA gave D and trimming, while V, J and clone size come from that table. The table includes under 700,000 clones, 85% to 95% detected once. In the naive CD8 group, cells lacked CD45RO and were positively selected for CCR7, so terminally differentiated effector memory CD45RA+ cells were left out. The chain employs TRBV19 and TRBJ2-7; TRBD1 agrees at 8 bases. The sequence was obtained from a woman aged 25 to 39 in good health. The source material was naive CD8+ T cells sorted from blood. The CDR3 sequence is CASSDPLTGAGYEQYF. In DNA, the CDR3 is TGTGCCAGTAGTGACCCGCTGACAGGGGCAGGCTACGAGCAGTACTTC.